The subject of this entry is one T cell receptor (beta chain). No cognate antigen has been identified for it. Base qualities are not provided; no much larger clone lies one nucleotide away. TCRbeta CDR3 regions were amplified from genomic DNA by means of the immunoSEQ Assay, a bias-controlled multiplex PCR. For the original study's pipeline: Nucleated cell counts per sample were estimated from amplification of reference gene primers within the assay. Sequence reads were collapsed and filtered to measure the absolute abundance of every unique TCRbeta CDR3 rearrangement. For each sample, productive Simpson clonality was calculated as the square root of Simpson's diversity index across productive rearrangements. Held by TCRdb, this immuneACCESS table contains in-frame sequences only and omits some clones. Under half of the omission traces to an unresolved V gene where checked; the cause of the rest is unknown. V, J and clone size derive from that table, while D and trimming were established from the DNA sequence. This sample is represented by about 300,000 clones; 88% of them were singletons. Of the sample, 1.5% to 2% is held by the ten largest clones.

The data belong to a study of blood T cell repertoires in COVID-19 (dated by TCRdb to the early 2020s). For the wider study: Samples from collaborators originated in the United States, Italy and Spain and spanned both the acute and convalescent phases of COVID-19. HLA class I and class II types, where available, came from metadata supplied by the sample provider rather than from assay-based typing. Subjects who had been exposed to COVID-19, were actively infected with it, or had recovered from it provided the deeply sampled blood TCRbeta repertoires that made up the dataset. The prospective study material was composed of cDNA or gDNA derived from T cells, B-cell-depleted T cells, or PBMCs. The repertoires were released in a freely available public database intended as a resource for research on the immune response to SARS-CoV-2. A de-identified subject ID, COVID-19 status, age in years and sex were almost always included in the sample metadata. The samples were drawn from the first 160 participants of the ongoing ImmuneRACE study and from 1,254 subjects provided by 6 global collaborators. What the work shows at the level of the full study, not this receptor alone: How much clinical and demographic metadata was included differed by source and by participant, and the metadata was provided uncurated.

The CDR3 has 13 amino acids, counting the end cysteine and phenylalanine. Only the CDR3 part of the read is kept: 39 bases, read in frame from the first base. Deletion took 6 bases off V and 6 bases off J, with a span of 12 bases between the germline ends. Looking up the germline V gene yields CDR1 KGHSH and CDR2 LQKENI. At one collaborating source in Seattle, patients were enrolled during active infection and were followed longitudinally through the course of disease. Each collaborating institution followed its own protocols to collect whole blood in K2EDTA tubes. Collaborator samples were shipped for TCRbeta analysis as frozen whole blood, isolated PBMCs, or DNA extracted from either sample type.

Material for sequencing was peripheral blood. This TCR came from a woman aged 25 to 39 with COVID-19, enrolled during active disease. The chain joins TRBV18 to TRBJ2-1; no D gene is confidently identified. The base sequence is TGTGCCAGCTCTTTCACTAACCGCAATGAGCAGTTCTTC. It is translated as CASSFTNRNEQFF.